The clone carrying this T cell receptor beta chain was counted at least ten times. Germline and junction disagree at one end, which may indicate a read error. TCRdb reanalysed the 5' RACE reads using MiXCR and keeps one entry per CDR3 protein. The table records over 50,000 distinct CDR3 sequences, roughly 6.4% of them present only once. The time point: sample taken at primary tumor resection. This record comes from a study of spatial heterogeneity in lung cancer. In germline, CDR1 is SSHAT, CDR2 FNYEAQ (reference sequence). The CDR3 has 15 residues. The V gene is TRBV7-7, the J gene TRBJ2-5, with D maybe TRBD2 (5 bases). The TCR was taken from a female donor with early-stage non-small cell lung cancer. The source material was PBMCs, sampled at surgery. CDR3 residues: CASSLGRDLRGTQYF. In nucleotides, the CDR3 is TGTGCTAGCAGCTTAGGCCGGGATTTAAGAGGGACCCAGTACTTC.